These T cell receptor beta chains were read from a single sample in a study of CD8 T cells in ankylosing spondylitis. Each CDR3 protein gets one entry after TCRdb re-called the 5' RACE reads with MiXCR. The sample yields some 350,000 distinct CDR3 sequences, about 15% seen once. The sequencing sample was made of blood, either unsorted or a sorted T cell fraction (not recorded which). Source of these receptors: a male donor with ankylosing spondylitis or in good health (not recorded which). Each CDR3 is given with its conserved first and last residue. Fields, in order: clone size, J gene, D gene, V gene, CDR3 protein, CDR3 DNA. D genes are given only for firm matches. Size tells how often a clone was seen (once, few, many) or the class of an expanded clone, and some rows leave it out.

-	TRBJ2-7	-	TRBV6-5	CASSYSRGTYEQYF	TGTGCCAGCAGTTACTCACGGGGGACCTACGAGCAGTACTTC
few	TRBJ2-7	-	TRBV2	CASSEAPYEQYF	TGTGCCAGCAGTGAAGCGCCCTACGAGCAGTACTTC
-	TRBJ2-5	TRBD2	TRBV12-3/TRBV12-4	CASRPDGGGQETQYF	TGTGCCAGCAGGCCCGACGGGGGGGGGCAAGAGACCCAGTACTTC
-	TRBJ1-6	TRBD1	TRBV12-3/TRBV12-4	CASSLKGTEDTPLHF	TGTGCCAGCAGTTTAAAGGGGACAGAAGATACACCCCTCCACTTT
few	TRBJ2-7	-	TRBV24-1	CARVHEQYF	TGTGCCCGGGTGCACGAGCAGTACTTC
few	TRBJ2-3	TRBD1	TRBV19	CASSDRGRGDTQYF	TGTGCCAGTAGTGACAGGGGGCGAGGAGATACGCAGTATTTT
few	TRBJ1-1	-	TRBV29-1	CSVNGRADTEAFF	TGCAGCGTTAACGGGAGGGCGGACACTGAAGCTTTCTTT
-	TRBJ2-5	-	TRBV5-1	CASSLEFQGETQYF	TGCGCCAGCAGCTTGGAATTCCAGGGGGAGACCCAGTACTTC
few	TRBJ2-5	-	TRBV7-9	CASSSFLRTEETQYF	TGTGCCAGCAGCTCCTTCCTCCGGACAGAAGAGACCCAGTACTTC
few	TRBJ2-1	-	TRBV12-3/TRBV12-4	CASSSSLLASYNEQFF	TGTGCCAGCAGCTCGTCGTTGCTAGCGTCCTACAATGAGCAGTTCTTC
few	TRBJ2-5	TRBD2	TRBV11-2	CASSLVPSGRYQETQYF	TGTGCCAGCAGCTTAGTGCCTAGCGGGAGGTACCAAGAGACCCAGTACTTC
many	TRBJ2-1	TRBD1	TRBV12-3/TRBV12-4	CASTTDRGSHEQFF	TGTGCCAGCACCACGGACAGGGGTAGCCATGAGCAGTTCTTC
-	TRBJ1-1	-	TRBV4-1	CASSPYRVENTEAFF	TGCGCCAGCAGCCCTTACAGGGTGGAGAACACTGAAGCTTTCTTT
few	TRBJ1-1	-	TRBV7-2	CASSLTRTEAFF	TGTGCCAGCAGCCTAACTCGCACTGAAGCTTTCTTT
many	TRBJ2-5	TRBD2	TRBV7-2	CASSSPSGGETQYF	TGTGCCAGCAGCTCCCCCTCCGGGGGGGAGACCCAGTACTTC
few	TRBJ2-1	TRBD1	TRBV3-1	CASSQEGTGGINEQFF	TGTGCCAGCAGCCAAGAAGGAACAGGGGGAATCAATGAGCAGTTCTTC
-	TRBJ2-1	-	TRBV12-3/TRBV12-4	CASTGSSGDYNEQFF	TGTGCCAGCACGGGTAGCAGTGGAGACTACAATGAGCAGTTCTTC
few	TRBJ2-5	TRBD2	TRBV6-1	CASSDPRGRDEVQETQYF	TGTGCCAGCAGTGACCCCCGTGGGAGGGACGAAGTTCAAGAGACCCAGTACTTC
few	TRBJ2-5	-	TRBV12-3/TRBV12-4	CASSLAGARQETQYF	TGTGCCAGCAGTTTAGCGGGAGCCCGCCAAGAGACCCAGTACTTC
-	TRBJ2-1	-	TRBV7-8	CASSLPGRNEQFF	TGTGCCAGCAGCTTACCCGGTCGGAATGAGCAGTTCTTC
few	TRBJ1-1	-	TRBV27	CASSLRSRLYF	TGTGCCAGCAGTTTGAGGAGCAGGCTTTATTTT
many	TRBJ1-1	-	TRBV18	CASSPMVRNTEAFF	TGTGCCAGCTCACCAATGGTGAGGAACACTGAAGCTTTCTTT
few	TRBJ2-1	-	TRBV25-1	CASQPQTRRDEQFF	TGTGCCAGCCAACCACAGACTAGAAGGGATGAGCAGTTCTTC
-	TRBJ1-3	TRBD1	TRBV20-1	CSAGGTGFGNTIYF	TGCAGTGCTGGGGGGACAGGGTTTGGAAACACCATATATTTT
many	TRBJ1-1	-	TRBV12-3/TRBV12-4	CASTRGQGRTEAFF	TGTGCCAGCACCCGGGGGCAGGGGAGGACTGAAGCTTTCTTT
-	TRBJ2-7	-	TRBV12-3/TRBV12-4	CASSLLGNSYEQYF	TGTGCCAGCAGTTTACTGGGAAATTCCTACGAGCAGTACTTC
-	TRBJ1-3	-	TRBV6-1	CATRRTDSGNTIYF	TGTGCCACCAGGCGGACAGACTCTGGAAACACCATATATTTT
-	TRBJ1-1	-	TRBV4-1	CASSQDVGYVNEAFF	TGCGCCAGCAGCCAAGATGTTGGGTACGTGAATGAAGCTTTCTTT
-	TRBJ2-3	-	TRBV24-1	CATSSASTDTQYF	TGTGCCACCAGCTCCGCCAGCACAGATACGCAGTATTTT
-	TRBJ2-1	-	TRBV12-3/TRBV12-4	CASSLGHPNEQFF	TGTGCCAGCAGCTTAGGACACCCCAATGAGCAGTTCTTC
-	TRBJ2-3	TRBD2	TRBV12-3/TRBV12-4	CASSLRRAGDTQYF	TGTGCCAGCAGTTTACGTCGAGCGGGGGACACGCAGTATTTT
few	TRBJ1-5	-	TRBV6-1	CASSRRGEGNQPQHF	TGTGCCAGCAGTCGCCGGGGGGAAGGCAATCAGCCCCAGCATTTT
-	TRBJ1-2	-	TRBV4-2	CASSQGGVYGYTF	TGTGCCAGCAGCCAAGGGGGGGTATATGGCTACACCTTC
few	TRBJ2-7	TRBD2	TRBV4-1	CASSPGLERPYEQYF	TGCGCCAGCAGCCCCGGACTAGAGAGGCCCTACGAGCAGTACTTC
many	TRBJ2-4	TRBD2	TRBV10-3	CAISPSGGVAKNIQYF	TGTGCCATCAGCCCCTCGGGGGGGGTAGCCAAAAACATTCAGTACTTC
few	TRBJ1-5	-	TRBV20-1	CSAASGVAQPQHF	TGCAGTGCCGCTTCGGGAGTGGCCCAGCCCCAGCATTTT